This T cell receptor (beta chain) was captured in a study of OX40 agonist ivuxolimab in advanced cancers. About the study: Allowance was made for prior anti-PD-1, anti-PD-L1 or anti-CTLA-4 therapy, and roughly 40% had some.

The CDR3 spans 16 residues. V was clipped by 4 bases and J by 3 bases, with 19 bases between them. Looked up from germline, CDR1 is SEHNR and CDR2 is FQNEAQ (reference sequence). Clones were sequenced by immunoSEQ multiplex PCR, and TCRdb holds only the in-frame ones, with some missing. The sample lists tens of thousands of clones, about 92% seen once, with roughly 0.2% in the top ten. V and J are TRBV7-9 and TRBJ2-7, with D perhaps TRBD1 or TRBD2 (6 bases each). The sample in question was CD4+ or CD8+ T cells sorted from blood, obtained in a trial of the OX40 agonist ivuxolimab. This sequence was found in an adult with an advanced solid tumor such as melanoma, head and neck, liver or kidney cancer. The DNA for the CDR3 is TGTGCCAGCAGCTCAGGGTGGGGGGACATAGACTACGAGCAGTACTTC. It encodes CASSSGWGDIDYEQYF.